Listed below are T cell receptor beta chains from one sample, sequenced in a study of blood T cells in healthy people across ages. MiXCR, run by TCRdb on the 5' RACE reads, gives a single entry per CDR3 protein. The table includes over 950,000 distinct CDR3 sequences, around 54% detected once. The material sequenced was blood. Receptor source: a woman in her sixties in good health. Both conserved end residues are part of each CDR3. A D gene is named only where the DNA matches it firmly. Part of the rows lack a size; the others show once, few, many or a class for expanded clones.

cdr3_nt: TGCGCCAGCAGCCAAAACAGGGTGAACGTTGAAAAACTGTTTTTT
cdr3_aa: CASSQNRVNVEKLFF
j_call: TRBJ1-4
d_call: NA
v_call: TRBV4-3
clone_size: NA

cdr3_nt: TGCGCCAGCAGCTTGGGAGACAGGAGTACGCAGTATTTT
cdr3_aa: CASSLGDRSTQYF
j_call: TRBJ2-3
d_call: NA
v_call: TRBV5-1
clone_size: NA

cdr3_nt: TGTGCCAGCAGTTACCCGGGCAGCATGAATGAAAAACTGTTTTTT
cdr3_aa: CASSYPGSMNEKLFF
j_call: TRBJ1-4
d_call: NA
v_call: TRBV6-6
clone_size: few

cdr3_nt: TGTGCCAGCAGCAACCCTAACACCGGGGAGGCGTATTTT
cdr3_aa: CASSNPNTGEAYF
j_call: TRBJ2-3
d_call: NA
v_call: TRBV6-6
clone_size: NA

cdr3_nt: TGCGCCAGCAGCTCCTTGGACAGCACCTACGAGCAGTACTTC
cdr3_aa: CASSSLDSTYEQYF
j_call: TRBJ2-7
d_call: NA
v_call: TRBV5-1
clone_size: NA

cdr3_nt: TGTGCCAGCAGTGCCGACGTAGAGACCCAGTACTTC
cdr3_aa: CASSADVETQYF
j_call: TRBJ2-5
d_call: NA
v_call: TRBV28
clone_size: few

cdr3_nt: TGTGCCAGCAGAGTACAGGGGGCCTTAGCCAAAAACATTCAGTACTTC
cdr3_aa: CASRVQGALAKNIQYF
j_call: TRBJ2-4
d_call: TRBD1
v_call: TRBV12-3/TRBV12-4
clone_size: NA

cdr3_nt: TGTGCCAGCAGCTTAGAGACTAGCGGGATCTATGAGCAGTTCTTC
cdr3_aa: CASSLETSGIYEQFF
j_call: TRBJ2-1
d_call: TRBD2
v_call: TRBV7-2
clone_size: NA

cdr3_nt: TGTGCCAGCAAGGAGCGGGAAGAGACCCAGTACTTC
cdr3_aa: CASKEREETQYF
j_call: TRBJ2-5
d_call: NA
v_call: TRBV6-6
clone_size: NA

cdr3_nt: TGCGCCAGCAGCCAGCCTGCCGTCGGGAGCAGACTCTACGAGCAGTACTTC
cdr3_aa: CASSQPAVGSRLYEQYF
j_call: TRBJ2-7
d_call: NA
v_call: TRBV4-1
clone_size: NA

cdr3_nt: TGCGCCAGCAGCTGTGGACTAGCGGCCTCCTACGAGCAGTACTTC
cdr3_aa: CASSCGLAASYEQYF
j_call: TRBJ2-7
d_call: TRBD2
v_call: TRBV4-3
clone_size: NA

cdr3_nt: TGTGCCAGCAGTTCCCTGACCGGGGCGGAGGGACATGGCTACACCTTC
cdr3_aa: CASSSLTGAEGHGYTF
j_call: TRBJ1-2
d_call: NA
v_call: TRBV27
clone_size: NA

cdr3_nt: TGTGCCAGCAAACATCAGGCGATCAATCAGCCCCAGCATTTT
cdr3_aa: CASKHQAINQPQHF
j_call: TRBJ1-5
d_call: NA
v_call: TRBV6-6
clone_size: NA

cdr3_nt: TGTGCCAGCAGCTTGACTAGCGCGTCAGATACGCAGTATTTT
cdr3_aa: CASSLTSASDTQYF
j_call: TRBJ2-3
d_call: TRBD2
v_call: TRBV7-6
clone_size: few

cdr3_nt: TGTGCCAGCGGGGGGACAGGGAACACTGAAGCTTTCTTT
cdr3_aa: CASGGTGNTEAFF
j_call: TRBJ1-1
d_call: TRBD1
v_call: TRBV6-6
clone_size: NA

cdr3_nt: TGTGCCAGCACCATGTTGCCCTACAATGAGCAGTTCTTC
cdr3_aa: CASTMLPYNEQFF
j_call: TRBJ2-1
d_call: NA
v_call: TRBV7-9
clone_size: NA

cdr3_nt: TGTGCCATCAGGGGACCGAACAATATGAACACTGAAGCTTTCTTT
cdr3_aa: CAIRGPNNMNTEAFF
j_call: TRBJ1-1
d_call: NA
v_call: TRBV10-3
clone_size: NA

cdr3_nt: TGTGCCAGCAGACATGCCGACAGGGTTTTCACCTTC
cdr3_aa: CASRHADRVFTF
j_call: TRBJ1-2
d_call: TRBD1
v_call: TRBV6-2/TRBV6-3
clone_size: NA

cdr3_nt: TGCAGCGTTCATGGCAGGGGGCTCTACGAGCAGTACTTC
cdr3_aa: CSVHGRGLYEQYF
j_call: TRBJ2-7
d_call: TRBD1
v_call: TRBV29-1
clone_size: NA

cdr3_nt: TGTGCCAGCAGCCAACTGACGGCGGGAGAGACCCAGTACTTC
cdr3_aa: CASSQLTAGETQYF
j_call: TRBJ2-5
d_call: NA
v_call: TRBV5-5
clone_size: NA

cdr3_nt: TGCGCCAGCAGCCAAGATTGGGGGAGGGAAGAGACCCAGTACTTC
cdr3_aa: CASSQDWGREETQYF
j_call: TRBJ2-5
d_call: TRBD2
v_call: TRBV4-3
clone_size: few

cdr3_nt: TGTGCCAGCAAAGCTAGCGGGGACACCGGGGAGCTGTTTTTT
cdr3_aa: CASKASGDTGELFF
j_call: TRBJ2-2
d_call: TRBD2
v_call: TRBV3-1
clone_size: NA

cdr3_nt: TGCAGTGCTAGAGATCGGGACAGGCCATACAATGAGCAGTTCTTC
cdr3_aa: CSARDRDRPYNEQFF
j_call: TRBJ2-1
d_call: TRBD1
v_call: TRBV20-1
clone_size: NA

cdr3_nt: TGCAGTGCTAGAGGATTAGGGATCAGACGAGGACTAGGGGGGATTAATGAGCAGTTCTTC
cdr3_aa: CSARGLGIRRGLGGINEQFF
j_call: TRBJ2-1
d_call: NA
v_call: TRBV20-1
clone_size: NA

cdr3_nt: TGTGCCAGCAGCTTAGAGGCGGGTTTGAGCAATCAGCCCCAGCATTTT
cdr3_aa: CASSLEAGLSNQPQHF
j_call: TRBJ1-5
d_call: NA
v_call: TRBV7-9
clone_size: few

cdr3_nt: TGTGCCAGCCCAGGACTAGCGCGTGATACGCGGTATTTT
cdr3_aa: CASPGLARDTRYF
j_call: TRBJ2-3
d_call: TRBD2
v_call: TRBV6-4
clone_size: NA

cdr3_nt: TGCAGTGTCCCGATAGCGGGAGGGGGCAATGAGCAGTTCTTC
cdr3_aa: CSVPIAGGGNEQFF
j_call: TRBJ2-1
d_call: TRBD2
v_call: TRBV20-1
clone_size: NA

cdr3_nt: TGTGCCAGCAGTTTTGGGGGGGTAGGCTACGAGCAGTACTTC
cdr3_aa: CASSFGGVGYEQYF
j_call: TRBJ2-7
d_call: TRBD2
v_call: TRBV12-3/TRBV12-4
clone_size: few

cdr3_nt: TGCAGCGTTGGGGCAGCGGCTAAACCTGGGGCCAACGTCCTGACTTTC
cdr3_aa: CSVGAAAKPGANVLTF
j_call: TRBJ2-6
d_call: NA
v_call: TRBV29-1
clone_size: NA

cdr3_nt: TGTGCCAGCAGGAAATACAGGGGCGAGCAGTACTTC
cdr3_aa: CASRKYRGEQYF
j_call: TRBJ2-7
d_call: TRBD1
v_call: TRBV6-5
clone_size: NA

cdr3_nt: TGCGCCAGCAGCTTGGGGCGCGGATCCTCCTACGAGCAGTACTTC
cdr3_aa: CASSLGRGSSYEQYF
j_call: TRBJ2-7
d_call: NA
v_call: TRBV5-1
clone_size: many

cdr3_nt: TGTGCCAGCAGCTTAGATCCGGGACAGATACTCAAAGAGACCCAGTACTTC
cdr3_aa: CASSLDPGQILKETQYF
j_call: TRBJ2-5
d_call: TRBD1
v_call: TRBV7-2
clone_size: NA

cdr3_nt: TGTGCCAGCAACCCCGCGACGGGCACAGATACGCAGTATTTT
cdr3_aa: CASNPATGTDTQYF
j_call: TRBJ2-3
d_call: NA
v_call: TRBV28
clone_size: few

cdr3_nt: TGCGCCAGCAGCCAAGTATCCCTGGGGGCGGCCAAAAACATTCAGTACTTC
cdr3_aa: CASSQVSLGAAKNIQYF
j_call: TRBJ2-4
d_call: NA
v_call: TRBV4-1
clone_size: few

cdr3_nt: TGTGCCAGCAGCTTAGCGCTTGCGGCTAGCGGGAGGAATGAGCAGTTCTTC
cdr3_aa: CASSLALAASGRNEQFF
j_call: TRBJ2-1
d_call: TRBD2
v_call: TRBV7-2
clone_size: NA

cdr3_nt: TGCGCCAGCAGCCAAGCAGGGGGGGTCTATGGCTACACCTTC
cdr3_aa: CASSQAGGVYGYTF
j_call: TRBJ1-2
d_call: TRBD1
v_call: TRBV4-1
clone_size: NA

cdr3_nt: TGCGCCAGCAGCCGGATCGGGACAAGCTATGGCTACACCTTC
cdr3_aa: CASSRIGTSYGYTF
j_call: TRBJ1-2
d_call: NA
v_call: TRBV4-3
clone_size: NA

cdr3_nt: TGTGCCAGCAGACGCACACTGAACACTGAAGCTTTCTTT
cdr3_aa: CASRRTLNTEAFF
j_call: TRBJ1-1
d_call: NA
v_call: TRBV2
clone_size: few

cdr3_nt: TGTGCCAGCAGCGGATTCACAGGATATAATTCACCCCTCCACTTT
cdr3_aa: CASSGFTGYNSPLHF
j_call: TRBJ1-6
d_call: NA
v_call: TRBV6-2/TRBV6-3
clone_size: NA

cdr3_nt: TGTGCCAGCAGGGACCGCCCGTCTCTGCGGGAAACCTACGAGCAGTACTTC
cdr3_aa: CASRDRPSLRETYEQYF
j_call: TRBJ2-7
d_call: NA
v_call: TRBV7-2
clone_size: NA

cdr3_nt: TGTGCCAGCAGCCGGGGGACAAGTACTAACTATGGCTACACCTTC
cdr3_aa: CASSRGTSTNYGYTF
j_call: TRBJ1-2
d_call: NA
v_call: TRBV5-6
clone_size: NA

cdr3_nt: TGTGCCAGCAGCTCCCCGGACAGGCGGGCTGGTTACACCTTC
cdr3_aa: CASSSPDRRAGYTF
j_call: TRBJ1-2
d_call: TRBD1
v_call: TRBV6-6
clone_size: NA

cdr3_nt: TGTGCCAGCCCCCCGGGACAAACGAACACTGAAGCTTTCTTT
cdr3_aa: CASPPGQTNTEAFF
j_call: TRBJ1-1
d_call: NA
v_call: TRBV21-1
clone_size: NA

cdr3_nt: TGTGCCAGCAGTTACCGACTCCGGGACGGAACCTACGAGCAGTACTTC
cdr3_aa: CASSYRLRDGTYEQYF
j_call: TRBJ2-7
d_call: NA
v_call: TRBV12-3/TRBV12-4
clone_size: few

cdr3_nt: TGTGCCAGCAGTTTAGGAGGGGGTGAAAATCAGCCCCAGCATTTT
cdr3_aa: CASSLGGGENQPQHF
j_call: TRBJ1-5
d_call: NA
v_call: TRBV12-3/TRBV12-4
clone_size: NA

cdr3_nt: TGCAGTGCCTCGGGCCCAGCGGGACGCACAGATACGCAGTATTTT
cdr3_aa: CSASGPAGRTDTQYF
j_call: TRBJ2-3
d_call: TRBD2
v_call: TRBV20-1
clone_size: NA

cdr3_nt: TGCAGCGCGAAACCGGGACAGCCTAAATCATTGCCCCAGCATTTT
cdr3_aa: CSAKPGQPKSLPQHF
j_call: TRBJ1-5
d_call: TRBD1
v_call: TRBV20-1
clone_size: NA

cdr3_nt: TGTGCCAGCAGCCACCCCAGGGCAGGGGGGATCGCAGATACGCAGTATTTT
cdr3_aa: CASSHPRAGGIADTQYF
j_call: TRBJ2-3
d_call: NA
v_call: TRBV4-2
clone_size: NA

cdr3_nt: TGTGCCAGCAGCTTAGGCGGATTTAGCAATCAGCCCCAGCATTTT
cdr3_aa: CASSLGGFSNQPQHF
j_call: TRBJ1-5
d_call: NA
v_call: TRBV7-9
clone_size: NA

cdr3_nt: TGTGCCAGCAGCTTAGCAGGGTACTACAATGAGCAGTTCTTC
cdr3_aa: CASSLAGYYNEQFF
j_call: TRBJ2-1
d_call: NA
v_call: TRBV7-2
clone_size: NA

cdr3_nt: TGCAGTGTAATCCCCCTAGCGGGAGGGAACTACGAGCAGTACTTC
cdr3_aa: CSVIPLAGGNYEQYF
j_call: TRBJ2-7
d_call: TRBD2
v_call: TRBV20-1
clone_size: NA

cdr3_nt: TGCAGTGCTATAAGGGACAGGGACACCCCGGAGACCCAGTACTTC
cdr3_aa: CSAIRDRDTPETQYF
j_call: TRBJ2-5
d_call: TRBD1
v_call: TRBV20-1
clone_size: NA

cdr3_nt: TGCGCCAGCAGCCAAGAATACCGGACCCAAGCCTACAATGAGCAGTACTTC
cdr3_aa: CASSQEYRTQAYNEQYF
j_call: TRBJ2-7
d_call: NA
v_call: TRBV4-1
clone_size: NA

cdr3_nt: TGTGCCAGCAGCCCTAGATTACTAGCGGGTAGTGAGCAGTTCTTC
cdr3_aa: CASSPRLLAGSEQFF
j_call: TRBJ2-1
d_call: TRBD2
v_call: TRBV9
clone_size: NA

cdr3_nt: TGCAGTGCTAATAGCGGAAATAGAGATACGCAGTATTTT
cdr3_aa: CSANSGNRDTQYF
j_call: TRBJ2-3
d_call: NA
v_call: TRBV20-1
clone_size: few